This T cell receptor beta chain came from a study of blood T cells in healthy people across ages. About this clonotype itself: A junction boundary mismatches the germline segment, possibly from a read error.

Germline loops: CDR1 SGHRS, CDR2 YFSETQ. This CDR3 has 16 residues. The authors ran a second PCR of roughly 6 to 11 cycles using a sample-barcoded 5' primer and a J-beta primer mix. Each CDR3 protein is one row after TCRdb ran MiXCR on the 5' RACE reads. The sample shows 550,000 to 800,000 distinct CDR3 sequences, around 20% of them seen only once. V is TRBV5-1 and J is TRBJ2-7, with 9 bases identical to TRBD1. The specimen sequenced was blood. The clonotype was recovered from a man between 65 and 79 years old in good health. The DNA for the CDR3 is TGCGCCAGCAGCTTGACCGCGGGACAGGGACGGTACGGGCAGTACTTC. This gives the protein CASSLTAGQGRYGQYF.